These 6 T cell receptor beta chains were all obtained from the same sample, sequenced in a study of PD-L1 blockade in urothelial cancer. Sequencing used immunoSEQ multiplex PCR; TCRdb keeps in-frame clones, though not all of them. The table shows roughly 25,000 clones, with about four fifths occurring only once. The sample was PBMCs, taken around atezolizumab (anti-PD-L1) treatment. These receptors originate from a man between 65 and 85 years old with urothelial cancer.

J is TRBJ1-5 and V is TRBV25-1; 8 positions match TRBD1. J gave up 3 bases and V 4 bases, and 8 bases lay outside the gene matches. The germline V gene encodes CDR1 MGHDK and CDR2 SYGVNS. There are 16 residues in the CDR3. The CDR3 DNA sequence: TGTGCCAGCAGTGGCCGCGGGACAGGCATCAATCAGCCCCAGCATTTT. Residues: CASSGRGTGINQPQHF.

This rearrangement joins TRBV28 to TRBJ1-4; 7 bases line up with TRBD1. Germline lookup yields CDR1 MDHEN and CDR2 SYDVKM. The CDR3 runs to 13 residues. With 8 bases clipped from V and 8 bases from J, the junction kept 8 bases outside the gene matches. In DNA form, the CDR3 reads TGTGCCAGCTATTCGACAGGGTGGGAAAAACTGTTTTTT. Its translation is CASYSTGWEKLFF.

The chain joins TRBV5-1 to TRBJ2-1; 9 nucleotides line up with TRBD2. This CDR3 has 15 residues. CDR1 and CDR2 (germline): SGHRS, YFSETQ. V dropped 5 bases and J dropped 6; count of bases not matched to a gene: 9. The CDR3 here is CASRLAGVPVNEQFF. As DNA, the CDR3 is TGCGCCAGCAGGTTAGCGGGAGTCCCAGTCAATGAGCAGTTCTTC.

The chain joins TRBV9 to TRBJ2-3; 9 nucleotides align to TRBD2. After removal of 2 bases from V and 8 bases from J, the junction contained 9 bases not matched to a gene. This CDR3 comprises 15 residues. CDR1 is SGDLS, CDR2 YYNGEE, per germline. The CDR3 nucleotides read TGTGCCAGCAGCGTTAAAGCGGGAGGTGAGGGTACGCAGTATTTT. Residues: CASSVKAGGEGTQYF.

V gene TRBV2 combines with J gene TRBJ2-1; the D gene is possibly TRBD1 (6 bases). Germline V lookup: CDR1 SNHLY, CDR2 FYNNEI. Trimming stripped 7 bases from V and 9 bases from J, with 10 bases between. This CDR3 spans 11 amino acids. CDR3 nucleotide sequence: TGTGCCAGCAAGGTACAGGGTGAGCAGTTCTTC. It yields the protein CASKVQGEQFF.

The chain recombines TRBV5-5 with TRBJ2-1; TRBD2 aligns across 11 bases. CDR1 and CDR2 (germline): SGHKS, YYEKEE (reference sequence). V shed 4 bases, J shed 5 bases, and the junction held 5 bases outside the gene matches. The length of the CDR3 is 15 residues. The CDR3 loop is CASSPGLAANNEQFF. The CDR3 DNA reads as TGTGCCAGCAGCCCGGGACTAGCGGCTAACAATGAGCAGTTCTTC.